The next 9 T cell receptor beta chains were all read from a single sample in a study of long-term antiretroviral therapy in people with HIV. Run at survey level, the immunoSEQ assay was version v3.0. Profiling relied on immunoSEQ multiplex PCR, and the TCRdb table lists in-frame clones only, not all of them. The table lists around 23,000 clones, almost 80% of them singletons, with 11% in the top ten. Sequences were derived from unsorted PBMCs, sampled 2.1 years after starting antiretroviral therapy. These TCRs come from a man aged 25 to 40 with HIV.

The chain joins TRBV2 to TRBJ2-1; weak D call: TRBD1 (5 bases). The V gene's germline CDR1 is SNHLY and CDR2 FYNNEI. Trimming removed 3 bases from V and 7 bases from J, with 25 bases in between. This CDR3 contains 18 residues. The CDR3 region is CASSDRVGGGSTLNEQFF. Here the CDR3 DNA reads TGTGCCAGCAGTGACAGGGTAGGCGGCGGTTCGACCCTTAATGAGCAGTTCTTC.

This chain uses TRBV4-3 with TRBJ2-1, with TRBD2 matching over 10 bases. Trimming removed 5 bases from V and 8 bases from J; junction bases left unmatched: 12. The CDR3 extends over 16 amino acids. In germline, CDR1 is LGHNA, CDR2 YSLEER. The CDR3: CASSFGPSGSSYEQFF. The CDR3 nucleotides read TGCGCCAGCAGCTTCGGTCCTAGCGGGAGTAGTTATGAGCAGTTCTTC.

This chain uses TRBV9 with TRBJ2-1; 9 bases are a match to TRBD2. The CDR3 covers 16 residues. Trimming cost V 5 bases and J 4 bases; bases outside gene matches: 10. CDR1 is SGDLS and CDR2 is YYNGEE in the germline V gene. This CDR3 reads CASSGGGLAAYNEQFF. In DNA form, the CDR3 reads TGTGCCAGCAGTGGGGGGGGACTAGCAGCATACAATGAGCAGTTCTTC.

This clone was seen a single time. The rearrangement joins TRBV30 to TRBJ1-2, with no clear D. Trimming removed 4 bases from V and 3 bases from J, with 12 bases in between. Germline V gene sequence: CDR1 GTSNPN, CDR2 SVGIG (reference sequence). The CDR3 runs 13 residues. Written as DNA, the CDR3 is TGTGCCTGGACCACTCTTTCCCACTATGGCTACACCTTC. Translation: CAWTTLSHYGYTF. Together with reference TRBV30 and TRBJ1-2, the CDR3 gives the full variable domain: SQTIHQWPATLVQPVGSPLSLECTVEGTSNPNLYWYRQAAGRGLQLLFYSVGIGQISSEVPQNLSASRPQDRQFILSSKKLLLSDSGFYLCAWTTLSHYGYTFGSGTRLTVV.

As regards this clone: One end of the junction does not line up with germline, which may come from a read error. This rearrangement joins TRBV7-7 to TRBJ2-2, with TRBD2 matching over 10 bases. This CDR3 has 15 residues. Germline-derived CDR1 and CDR2 are SSHAT and FNYEAQ (reference sequence). The CDR3: CASSSGLARTGELFF. The CDR3 region has the DNA TGTGCTAGCAGCTCGGGACTAGCGAGGACCGGGGAGCTGTTTTTT.

V is TRBV30 and J is TRBJ1-4; 8 nucleotides agree with TRBD1. The CDR3 runs 13 residues. Germline CDR1 reads GTSNPN; CDR2 reads SVGIG (reference sequence). Losses at the gene ends were 3 bases for V and 6 bases for J; bases not matched to a gene: 3. The CDR3 nucleotides read TGTGCCTGGAGCACGGGACAGGATGAAAAACTGTTTTTT. It codes for CAWSTGQDEKLFF.

As regards this clone: One junction end disagrees with the germline gene, perhaps due to a read error. The rearrangement joins TRBV7-9 to TRBJ1-5; D unresolved. CDR1 is SEHNR, CDR2 FQNEAQ, per germline (reference sequence). This CDR3 has 12 amino acids. The CDR3 bases are TGTGCCAGCAGATTAGAGAATCAGCCCCAGCATTTT. Translation gives CASRLENQPQHF.

The chain is built from TRBV4-1 and TRBJ1-4; 9 nucleotides align to TRBD1. With V trimmed by 0 bases and J by 5 bases, 1 base remained unmatched. This CDR3 has 15 residues. CDR1 is MGHRA and CDR2 is YSYEKL in the germline V gene. Here the CDR3 DNA reads TGCGCCAGCAGCCAAGATGGGACAGGGAATGAAAAACTGTTTTTT. Its translation: CASSQDGTGNEKLFF.

The CDR3 DNA reads TGTGCCAGCAGTCCGCGGCCCGGGACAGCGAACTATGGCTACACCTTC. Protein sequence: CASSPRPGTANYGYTF. The chain employs TRBV28 and TRBJ1-2; 7 nucleotides match TRBD1. The CDR3 runs to 16 residues. Looked up from germline, CDR1 is MDHEN and CDR2 is SYDVKM. V gave up 5 bases and J gave up 2 bases; unmatched junction bases: 11.